This entry describes one T cell receptor (beta chain). Ten or more counts support this clone. Its antigen is still unknown. Read sequence stops 3 residues before the CDR3 end, and the germline J gene provides the missing end. Predominantly Caucasian heritage was noted among both the CVID patients and the healthy controls. Heparinized peripheral whole blood samples of 5 to 8 ml were collected from each donor. Genomic DNA from adults with common variable immune deficiency (CVID) and from healthy adult controls was used for sequencing of TCRbeta CDR3 repertoires. A total of some 22 healthy adult volunteers (around 12 female and approximately 10 male; age range about 20 to 75 years, mean age approximately 34) were included in the control group. Diluted blood was density-centrifuged over Hypaque 1077 or Ficoll-Paque to isolate peripheral blood mononuclear cells. Genomic DNA was obtained from unsorted mononuclear cells using either Qiagen column purification or a centrifugation-based method.

Equivalent amounts of genomic DNA from CVID and control samples were used as sequencing input. For every sample, a 60 bp segment covering the rearranged TCRbeta CDR3 region was amplified and then sequenced. TCRbeta amplification used the immunoSEQ assay, a bias-corrected multiplex PCR with high-throughput sequencing. In the paper's pipeline: Each unique nucleotide sequence was treated as a clone and annotated with V, D and J genes, copy number and frequency. Sequences were labeled productive if in frame, and non-productive if out of frame or containing stop codons. As previously described, clonality was calculated on the basis of Shannon's entropy. The predicted amino acid sequences of productive clones were used to derive mean CDR3 Kyte-Doolittle hydropathy. Scaled V gene usage was hierarchically clustered using Manhattan distance and complete linkage with the R hclust function. Sharing of clones by CDR3 amino acid sequence was evaluated through resampling of 12 repertoires per group over 100 rounds. The repertoires were screened for some 70 published EBV-specific TCRbeta sequences and roughly 250 published CMV-specific TCRbeta sequences. Analysis left out a couple of CVID samples that produced under 10,000 sequences, so 42 CVID repertoires remained. This is the immuneACCESS table as TCRdb keeps it, with only in-frame sequences that have V and J called. A part of the clones is gone; compared with another copy, unresolved V genes explain less than half, and the rest is unexplained. That table furnishes V, J and clone size, whereas the DNA furnished D and trimming. This sample has roughly 60,000 clones, none of them a singleton. The top ten hold around 1.6% of the sample.

Inclusive of the bounding cysteine and phenylalanine, the CDR3 is 15 residues long. Of the CDR3's DNA, 36 bases were read; they are in frame from base 1. The germline V gene (reference sequence) supplies CDR1 PRHDT and CDR2 FYEKMQ. The entry originates in a study of T cell clonality in common variable immunodeficiency (dated by TCRdb to about 2015). What the authors observed across the whole study: CVID TCRbeta sequences reportedly showed fewer deletions and N-nucleotide insertions and lacked highly modified clones with 13 or more V deletions. TCRbeta clonality was higher in CVID subjects than in healthy controls (t-test p = 0.018), and the increase was most characteristic of about a third of subjects. Even though DNA input was the same, control samples had an average of approximately 82,000 unique sequences each, compared with approximately 30,000 in CVID samples. According to the authors, finding the cause of the higher clonality in CVID would require sequencing the repertoires of T cell subpopulations. Correlations between repertoire features and clinical complications were limited by patient heterogeneity within the CVID cohort. Fewer TCRbeta clones were shared among CVID subjects than among healthy controls (p < 0.0001).

The sequence links TRBV13 to TRBJ1-2, with no D gene named confidently. The receptor's source is a person between 18 and 69 years old in good health. The sequenced sample was peripheral blood mononuclear cells. CDR3 bases read: TGTGCCAGCAGCTTAGGACTAGCCGAAGATAATGAG. The encoded protein is CASSLGLAEDNE. The entire CDR3 protein reads CASSLGLAEDNEYTF.